This T cell receptor (beta chain) was captured in a study of shared clonotypes between healthy human individuals (dated by TCRdb to the early 2020s). Turning to the overall study: The cohort comprised a couple of women and a few men aged 18 to 49 years. To estimate repertoire size and how much clonotype sharing occurs between individuals, the study deeply sequenced the blood TCR repertoires of about five healthy adults. Leukapheresis yielded between about 0.94 and 9 billion PBMCs per donor. For each donor, CD4 naive and CD4 memory were each run on three plates, CD8 naive on two plates, and CD8 memory on one plate. To increase sequencing depth and limit assay-specific biases, different laboratories used diverse techniques to prepare libraries and sequence TCR repertoires. Points the paper makes about the study in general: Sampling was restricted to blood, and TCR repertoires in tissue are likely to differ from TCR repertoires in blood. Incomplete sequencing was indicated by rarefaction of sorted-subset datasets, despite the large sequencing depth. The genetic and exposure-history diversity represented was limited by the small number of donors. Pairwise subsampling indicated that sequencing depth was expected to affect the degree of clonotype sharing among donors. Higher generation probabilities were observed for clonotypes shared by all four sorted-subset donors than for non-shared clonotypes. Estimated clonotype richness was generally larger for naive than for memory subsets. About 5% of naive CD4, around 4% of naive CD8, 2.3% of memory CD4, and around 0.42% of memory CD8 clonotypes were shared across four donors.

In this sample, this clone turned up a few times. This receptor's antigen is unknown. No base-level quality is on record; no much larger clone is a single base apart. TCR CDR3 regions were amplified from genomic DNA by multiplex PCR using the deep immunoSEQ assay. For each cell subset, the extracted genomic DNA was distributed evenly across all wells of several immunoSEQ 96-well plates, and each plate served as one replicate. Each replicate PCR for sorted subsets received about 180 ng genomic DNA, equal to about 30,000 T cell genomes. Purified libraries were quantified with a Qubit 3.0 fluorometer, sized on a Bioanalyzer 2100, and re-quantified with the KAPA Library Quantification kit. Every immunoSEQ 96-well plate was sequenced on a dedicated single-read 150-cycle Illumina NextSeq 550 flow cell. Per the original workflow: Because the immunoSEQ output held only junctional sequences and lacked quality scores, the filtering could not match the filtering applied to full-length reads. To assign V/J genes and CDR3, sequences were annotated against IMGT germline references using PyIR, a Python wrapper for IgBLAST v1.9. Reads with weak V/J assignments (E-value above 1e-6), missing CDR3, stop codons, out-of-frame junctions, or ambiguous translated residues were removed. V3J clonotypes were defined as sequences sharing an identical inferred V gene, J gene, and CDR3 amino acid sequence. To compute the percentage overlap between repertoires, the number of shared unique clonotypes was divided by the size of the smaller repertoire. Repertoire richness was assessed with RTK rarefaction, the Chao1 estimator, and Recon v2.1 estimates of unobserved clonotypes. Generation probabilities for all TCRbeta clonotypes obtained by the gDNA method from a handful of donors were computed using OLGA. TCRdb took over this immuneACCESS table, retaining in-frame rearrangements with V and J assigned. Such tables are incomplete; in checked studies, under half of the missing clones stem from an unresolved V gene, and the remainder is unexplained. The DNA gave D and trimming, while V, J and clone size come from that table. The sample contains about 980,000 clones, 60% to 85% of them found a single time. Over 1.3% of the sample is in the top ten clones.

The CDR3 holds 13 amino acids from the cysteine to the phenylalanine. Only the CDR3 DNA stays, 39 bases, in frame from base 1. Reading the germline V gene (reference sequence) gives CDR1 MNHEY and CDR2 SMNVEV. Cut back by 7 bases and 8 bases, the V and J ends lie 17 bases apart. The donors were healthy, HIV-negative adults who had no recently reported acute infections or vaccinations. All donors were Caucasian adults living in Nashville, Tennessee, USA. Magnetic negative selection was used to enrich CD4+ T cells, after which naive cells were positively selected on CD45RA and the negative fraction became the memory subset. After blood collection by leukapheresis, PBMCs were isolated using Ficoll-Histopaque density gradient centrifugation and then cryopreserved in the vapor phase of liquid nitrogen. Purity and quantity of every magnetically sorted T cell population were checked by analytical flow cytometry. From each sorted fraction, genomic DNA was isolated and quantified by UV absorbance on a Nanodrop 2000c.

The sample comprised memory CD4+ T cells sorted from blood. The cell subset or site label, as the study defines it: CD45RA-negative fraction. The sequence joins TRBV27 to TRBJ1-2; the D region possibly corresponds to TRBD1 (6 bases align). The receptor's source is a man between 18 and 29 years old in good health. The DNA sequence is as follows: TGTGCCAGCACCACGTCGGGGGGCGGAGGCTACACCTTC. The translation is CASTTSGGGGYTF.